Described below is a single T cell receptor beta chain sequence and its context. Antigen: not known. Method: immunoSEQ multiplex PCR; TCRdb's copy keeps in-frame clones and lacks some. The repertoire holds tens of thousands of clones, with around nine tenths as singletons. V lost 3 bases, J lost 8 bases, and 8 bases lay in between. CDR3 length: 12 amino acids. Germline lookup yields CDR1 SGHTA and CDR2 FQGNSA. Sampling times: baseline, cycle 4 day 1, cycle 7 day 1. The data stem from a study of OX40 agonist ivuxolimab in advanced cancers. Broader study findings: Both blood CD4+ and CD8+ T cells showed clonal growth by week 6 at 0.1 to 3.0 mg/kg. Relative to CD4+, CD8+ T cells held more expanded clones on average.

V gene TRBV7-2 combines with J gene TRBJ1-5; no clear D. The source was CD4+ or CD8+ T cells sorted from blood, collected in a trial of the OX40 agonist ivuxolimab. This clonotype was obtained from an adult with an advanced solid tumor such as melanoma, head and neck, liver or kidney cancer. CDR3 nucleotides: TGTGCCAGCAGCTTTTCCACAGAGCCCCAGCATTTT. This gives the protein CASSFSTEPQHF.